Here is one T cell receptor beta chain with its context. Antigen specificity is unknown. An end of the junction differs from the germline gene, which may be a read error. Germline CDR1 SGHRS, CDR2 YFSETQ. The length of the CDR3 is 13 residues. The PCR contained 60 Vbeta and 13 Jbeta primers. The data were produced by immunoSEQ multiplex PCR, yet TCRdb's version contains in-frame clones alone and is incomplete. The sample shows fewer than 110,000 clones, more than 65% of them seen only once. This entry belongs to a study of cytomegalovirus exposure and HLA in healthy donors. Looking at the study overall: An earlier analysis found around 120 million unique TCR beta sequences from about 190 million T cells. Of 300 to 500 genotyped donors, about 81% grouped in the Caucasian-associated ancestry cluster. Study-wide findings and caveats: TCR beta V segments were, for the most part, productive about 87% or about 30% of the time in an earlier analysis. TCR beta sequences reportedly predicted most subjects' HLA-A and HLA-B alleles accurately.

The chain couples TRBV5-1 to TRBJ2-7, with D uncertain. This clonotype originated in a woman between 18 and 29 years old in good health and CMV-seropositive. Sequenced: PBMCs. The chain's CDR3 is CANSLAAAYEQYF. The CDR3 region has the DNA TGCGCCAACAGCTTGGCCGCGGCCTACGAGCAGTACTTC.